These 30 T cell receptor beta chains share one sample of origin, sequenced in a study of T cells in Graves' hyperthyroidism and ophthalmopathy. RNA transcripts served as the template for amplifying TCR beta CDR3 regions. In the first-round RT-PCR of the TCR CDR3, the HTBI primer set was used. TCRdb reprocessed the multiplex PCR reads with MiXCR, giving one entry per CDR3 protein. Among hundreds of thousands of distinct CDR3 sequences listed, roughly 16% were seen once. Sequenced input: blood. The receptors come from a woman in her thirties or forties with Graves' ophthalmopathy.

This clonotype was seen more than once but under ten times. The chain combines TRBV30 with TRBJ2-6; no clear D. CDR1 and CDR2 from the germline V gene are GTSNPN and SVGIG (reference sequence). Trimming took 3 bases from V and 3 from J, leaving 3 bases between them. This CDR3 has 12 residues. CDR3 sequence: CAWRRGANVLTF. Written as DNA, the CDR3 is TGTGCCTGGAGGCGTGGGGCCAACGTCCTGACTTTC.

This clonotype occurred a few times. The chain links TRBV12-5 to TRBJ1-1; unclear D gene. V was trimmed by 0 bases and J by 1 base, leaving 9 bases between them. Per germline, CDR1 LGHNT and CDR2 FRNRAP. CDR3 length: 15 residues. The CDR3 loop reads CASGLVLGGNTEAFF. CDR3 nucleotides: TGTGCTAGTGGTTTGGTACTTGGAGGGAACACTGAAGCTTTCTTT. The whole variable domain, remainder taken from reference TRBV12-5 and TRBJ1-1, is DARVTQTPRHKVTEMGQEVTMRCQPILGHNTVFWYRQTMMQGLELLAYFRNRAPLDDSGMPKDRFSAEMPDATLATLKIQPSEPRDSAVYFCASGLVLGGNTEAFFGQGTRLTVV.

This clonotype came up once. Given a much more abundant clone one base away, this may be a read error. The rearrangement uses TRBV29-1 and TRBJ2-7, with 10 bases identical to TRBD2. V dropped 3 bases and J dropped 6; count of bases not matched to a gene: 5. Germline lookup yields CDR1 SQVTM and CDR2 ANQGSEA. This CDR3 is built from 13 residues. The CDR3 reads CSVDGLAGAEQYF. Written as DNA, the CDR3 is TGCAGCGTTGATGGGCTAGCGGGAGCCGAGCAGTACTTC.

This clonotype was seen at least ten times. The CDR3 nucleotides are TGTGCCAGCAGGTCGTCCACGTCGGGCAATCAGCCCCAGCATTTT. Protein: CASRSSTSGNQPQHF. This sequence joins TRBV28 and TRBJ1-5; D gene uncertain. CDR1 is MDHEN and CDR2 is SYDVKM in the germline V gene. CDR3 length equals 15 residues. The V end was cut by 6 bases, the J end by 2 bases, with 14 bases between.

In this sample, this clonotype turned up a few times. V gene TRBV7-2 combines with J gene TRBJ2-7, with 11 bases fitting TRBD2. CDR3 length: 15 amino acids. From germline, CDR1 is SGHTA and CDR2 FQGNSA. J was trimmed by 7 bases and V by 5 bases; bases with no gene match: 10. CDR3 region: CASSHGTSGFKEQYF. DNA for the CDR3: TGTGCCAGCAGCCACGGGACTAGCGGTTTTAAAGAGCAGTACTTC.

The rearrangement joins TRBV9 to TRBJ1-6; D remains unclear. V lost 0 bases and J 7 bases, leaving 11 bases between the germline ends. This CDR3 spans 15 amino acids. Germline lookup yields CDR1 SGDLS and CDR2 YYNGEE. DNA for the CDR3: TGTGCCAGCAGCGTAGACGCAGAGGTGAATTCACCCCTCCACTTT. Protein: CASSVDAEVNSPLHF.

In its sample, this clonotype was seen many times. This chain uses TRBV2 with TRBJ2-3; 8 bases fit TRBD1. CDR1 and CDR2 (germline): SNHLY, FYNNEI. The CDR3 contains 15 residues. Unmatched junction bases numbered 6, after V lost 5 bases and J lost 2 bases. In DNA, the CDR3 is TGTGCCAGCAGTTTGCAGGGGGCTTACACAGATACGCAGTATTTT. Translating it yields CASSLQGAYTDTQYF. Variable domain in full (rest from reference TRBV2 and TRBJ2-3): EPEVTQTPSHQVTQMGQEVILRCVPISNHLYFYWYRQILGQKVEFLVSFYNNEISEKSEIFDDQFSVERPDGSNFTLKIRSTKLEDSAMYFCASSLQGAYTDTQYFGPGTRLTVL.

This clonotype was found a few times. The chain couples TRBV29-1 to TRBJ1-1; D not resolved. This CDR3 spans 13 amino acids. The V and J ends lost 1 base and 0 bases respectively, with 6 bases between them. From germline, CDR1 is SQVTM and CDR2 ANQGSEA. Written as DNA, the CDR3 is TGCAGCGTTGAAGCAGATATGAACACTGAAGCTTTCTTT. This encodes CSVEADMNTEAFF.

V and J are TRBV30 and TRBJ1-2, with a tentative D call TRBD1 (5 bases). The ends were cut back, 2 bases at V and 5 bases at J, with 18 bases in the middle. The CDR3 runs to 15 residues. Per the germline V gene, CDR1 is GTSNPN and CDR2 is SVGIG (reference sequence). CDR3 nucleotide sequence: TGTGCCTGGAGTCCCCCCGGGGGTTTCGGATATGGCTACACCTTC. This translates into CAWSPPGGFGYGYTF.

J is TRBJ2-1 and V is TRBV6-2 or TRBV6-3; D might be TRBD2 (7 bases). V was shortened by 0 bases and J by 8 bases, with 14 bases between the two germline ends. The CDR3 runs 15 residues. The germline V gene has CDR1 MNHEY and CDR2 SVGEGT. The CDR3 DNA is TGTGCCAGCAGTTACTCGGGGGGGCGAGGTCATGAGCAGTTCTTC. Protein product: CASSYSGGRGHEQFF.

This clonotype was found a few times. V gene TRBV3-1 combines with J gene TRBJ2-5, with unresolved D. The germline V gene has CDR1 LGHDT and CDR2 YNNKEL (reference sequence). The V end was cut by 2 bases, the J end by 2 bases, with 6 bases between. This CDR3 region has 13 residues. The CDR3: CASSQTEQETQYF. CDR3 nucleotides: TGTGCCAGCAGCCAAACAGAGCAAGAGACCCAGTACTTC.

This clonotype has ten or more counts. This sequence joins TRBV5-6 and TRBJ2-3, with 9 bases lining up with TRBD2. V lost 6 bases to trimming and J lost 5 bases; unmatched junction nucleotides: 7. Germline assignment: CDR1 SGHDT and CDR2 YYEEEE. This CDR3 has 14 residues. CDR3 region: CASNLAGEGDTQYF. The CDR3 DNA is TGTGCCAGCAACTTAGCGGGAGAGGGAGATACGCAGTATTTT.

This clonotype has only a few counts. The chain is built from TRBV6-5 and TRBJ2-5; D not resolved. Germline lookup yields CDR1 MNHEY and CDR2 SVGAGI. The length of the CDR3 is 14 residues. The V gene lost 2 bases and the J gene lost 5 bases, with 12 bases spanning the gap. The CDR3 reads CASSYGKGWETQYF. CDR3 sequence (DNA): TGTGCCAGCAGTTACGGGAAAGGATGGGAGACCCAGTACTTC.

This clonotype was seen ten or more times. The rearrangement joins TRBV6-1 to TRBJ2-5; 7 nucleotides match TRBD1. Germline CDR1 reads MNHNS; CDR2 reads SASEGT. The trim removed 4 bases at V and 4 bases at J, leaving 15 bases unmatched. The CDR3 contains 17 residues. The CDR3 sequence is CASSAYWVQGSRETQYF. For the CDR3, the DNA is TGTGCCAGCAGTGCCTACTGGGTACAGGGGAGTCGAGAGACCCAGTACTTC.

This clonotype showed up many times. The chain uses TRBV2 and TRBJ2-3; 8 bases match TRBD2. Trimming removed 6 bases from V and 4 bases from J; junction bases left unmatched: 18. This CDR3 is built from 18 residues. CDR1 is SNHLY and CDR2 is FYNNEI in the germline V gene. The CDR3 coding sequence is TGTGCCAGCAGGGGATCTCTACTGGGACGGGGGGGCTCAGATACGCAGTATTTT. Its protein is CASRGSLLGRGGSDTQYF.

This chain uses TRBV30 with TRBJ1-1, with a weak D call TRBD1 (5 bases). CDR3 length: 13 amino acids. Germline assignment: CDR1 GTSNPN and CDR2 SVGIG (reference sequence). The germline V and J ends were trimmed by 0 bases and 8 bases, with 13 bases remaining between them. CDR3 region: CAWSVESDREAFF. CDR3 DNA: TGTGCCTGGAGTGTAGAGTCCGACAGAGAAGCTTTCTTT.

This clonotype came up many times. The genes are TRBV28 and TRBJ1-4, with no clear D. Germline CDR1 is MDHEN and CDR2 is SYDVKM. The CDR3 sequence is 15 residues long. Trimming stripped 4 bases from V and 7 bases from J, with 16 bases between. CDR3 sequence (DNA): TGTGCCAGCAGTTCCGTGGATTTCGCACCTGAAAAACTGTTTTTT. It is translated as CASSSVDFAPEKLFF.

This clonotype was detected many times. This rearrangement joins TRBV5-1 to TRBJ1-1; D is perhaps TRBD1 (5 bases). The CDR3 contains 15 residues. V was pared by 1 base and J by 0 bases, with 10 bases between. Per the germline V gene, CDR1 is SGHRS and CDR2 is YFSETQ. Written as DNA, the CDR3 is TGCGCCAGCAGCTTGTCACAGGTCTTGAACACTGAAGCTTTCTTT. Translation: CASSLSQVLNTEAFF.

This clonotype has a count of ten or more. The chain joins TRBV5-1 to TRBJ1-4; 7 bases agree with TRBD1. The length of the CDR3 is 14 residues. Germline V gene data show CDR1 as SGHRS and CDR2 as YFSETQ. V lost 2 bases and J lost 7; bases outside the gene matches: 5. The CDR3 loop reads CASSFRGSGEKLFF. The CDR3 nucleotides read TGCGCCAGCAGCTTCAGGGGGTCGGGTGAAAAACTGTTTTTT.

This clonotype was recorded at least ten times. This chain connects TRBV18 to TRBJ2-3; no definite D call. V was trimmed by 1 base and J by 5 bases, leaving 4 bases between them. Per germline, CDR1 KGHSH and CDR2 LQKENI. This CDR3 is built from 12 residues. CDR3 amino acids: CASSPREDTQYF. The CDR3 nucleotides are TGTGCCAGCTCACCACGCGAAGATACGCAGTATTTT.

This clonotype has only a few counts. The rearrangement joins TRBV7-2 to TRBJ2-2; TRBD2 matches at 11 bases. Germline V gene data show CDR1 as SGHTA and CDR2 as FQGNSA. Trimming at V came to 5 bases and at J to 4 bases, leaving 6 bases not matched to a gene. There are 16 residues in the CDR3. The CDR3 sequence: CASSPTSGVVTGELFF. In DNA form, the CDR3 reads TGTGCCAGCAGCCCGACTAGCGGGGTTGTCACCGGGGAGCTGTTTTTT.

V and J are TRBV20-1 and TRBJ2-1; 9 positions match TRBD1. J lost 9 bases, V lost 3 bases, and 9 bases had no gene match. The germline V gene encodes CDR1 DFQATT and CDR2 SNEGSKA (reference sequence). The CDR3 runs 14 residues. The CDR3 nucleotides are TGCAGTGCTAGCCCGGGACAGGGCTGGGGTGAGCAGTTCTTC. This gives the protein CSASPGQGWGEQFF.

The chain carries TRBV15 and TRBJ2-7; no firm D call. The germline V gene has CDR1 LNHNV and CDR2 YYDKDF (reference sequence). Trimming removed 1 base from V and 0 bases from J, with 10 bases in between. The CDR3 spans 15 residues. The CDR3 sequence is CATSRGHGVSYEQYF. CDR3 in DNA: TGTGCCACCAGCAGAGGACACGGAGTCTCCTACGAGCAGTACTTC. The variable domain in full, completed from reference TRBV15 and TRBJ2-7, reads DAMVIQNPRYQVTQFGKPVTLSCSQTLNHNVMYWYQQKSSQAPKLLFHYYDKDFNNEADTPDNFQSRRPNTSFCFLDIRSPGLGDTAMYLCATSRGHGVSYEQYFGPGTRLTVT.

Only a few counts were recorded for this clonotype. This chain links TRBV20-1 with TRBJ2-1; 7 bases are shared with TRBD1. The CDR3 length is 16 residues. Germline CDR1 and CDR2: DFQATT and SNEGSKA (reference sequence). V gave up 2 bases and J gave up 5 bases; unmatched junction bases: 12. CDR3 in DNA: TGCAGTGCTAGATCCTCCGGGACAGCCCCTCACAATGAGCAGTTCTTC. Amino acid sequence: CSARSSGTAPHNEQFF.

A few counts support this clonotype. The rearrangement uses TRBV7-9 and TRBJ2-2; D remains ambiguous. The germline CDR1 and CDR2 sequences are SEHNR and FQNEAQ (reference sequence). Trimming shortened V by 5 bases and J by 8 bases, and 15 bases separated the two germline ends. This CDR3 is 14 amino acids long. The CDR3, as DNA: TGTGCCAGCAGCCAAACTCCTTCTTATGGGGAGCTGTTTTTT. It encodes CASSQTPSYGELFF.

This clonotype was detected many times. V usage is TRBV11-3 and J usage is TRBJ1-1; D uncertain. V shed 4 bases and J shed 3 bases, with 9 bases lying between them. Germline-derived CDR1 and CDR2 are SGHNT and YENEEA. The CDR3 contains 13 residues. This chain's CDR3 is CASSWKQDTEAFF. The CDR3 region has the DNA TGTGCCAGCAGCTGGAAGCAGGACACTGAAGCTTTCTTT.

This clonotype was counted between two and nine times. The chain has TRBV7-8 and TRBJ1-6; D is unclear. Germline V gene sequence: CDR1 SGHVS, CDR2 FQNEAQ. This CDR3 is 14 amino acids long. Deletions cut 3 bases from V and 5 bases from J, with 8 bases between. The chain's CDR3 is CASSLNPDNSPLHF. CDR3 DNA sequence: TGTGCCAGCAGCTTGAACCCTGATAATTCACCCCTCCACTTT.

This clonotype was counted ten times or more. The chain couples TRBV18 to TRBJ2-5, with D perhaps assigned TRBD1 or TRBD2 (5 bases each). Trimming removed 0 bases at V and 5 bases at J, with 13 bases between. The germline V gene has CDR1 KGHSH and CDR2 LQKENI. The CDR3 extends over 15 amino acids. The DNA for the CDR3 is TGTGCCAGCTCACCACCGGGACGGCAAAGGGAGACCCAGTACTTC. Encoded protein: CASSPPGRQRETQYF.

This clonotype was detected only a few times. CDR3 sequence reads: CASSKVGGSTDTQYF. The CDR3 bases are TGTGCCAGTAGTAAGGTGGGGGGATCCACAGATACGCAGTATTTT. The chain carries TRBV19 and TRBJ2-3; possibly TRBD2 for D (6 bases). CDR3 size: 15 residues. In germline, CDR1 is LNHDA, CDR2 SQIVND (reference sequence). The V end lost 4 bases, the J end lost 2 bases, and 13 bases lay between the germline ends.

V usage is TRBV7-2 and J usage is TRBJ2-7; D ambiguous. Trimming took 5 bases from V and 2 from J, leaving 13 bases between them. Germline V gene lookup returns CDR1 SGHTA and CDR2 FQGNSA. This CDR3 spans 14 amino acids. This CDR3 is CASSPVYSTYEQYF. For the CDR3, the DNA is TGTGCCAGCAGCCCGGTCTATTCCACCTACGAGCAGTACTTC.